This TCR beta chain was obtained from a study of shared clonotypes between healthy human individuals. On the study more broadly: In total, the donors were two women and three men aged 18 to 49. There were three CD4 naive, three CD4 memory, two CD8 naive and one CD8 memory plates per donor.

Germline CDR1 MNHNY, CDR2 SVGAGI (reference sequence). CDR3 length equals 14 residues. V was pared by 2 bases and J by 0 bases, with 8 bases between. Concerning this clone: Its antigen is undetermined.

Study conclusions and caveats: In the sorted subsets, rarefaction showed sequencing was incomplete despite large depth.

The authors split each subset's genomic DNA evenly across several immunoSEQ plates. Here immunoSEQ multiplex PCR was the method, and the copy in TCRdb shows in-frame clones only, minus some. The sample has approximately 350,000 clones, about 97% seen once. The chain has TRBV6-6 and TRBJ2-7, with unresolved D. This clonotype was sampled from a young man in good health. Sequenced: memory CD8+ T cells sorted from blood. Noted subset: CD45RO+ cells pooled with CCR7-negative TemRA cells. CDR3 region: CASSYGASSYEQYF. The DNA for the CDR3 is TGTGCCAGCAGTTACGGCGCCAGCTCCTACGAGCAGTACTTC.